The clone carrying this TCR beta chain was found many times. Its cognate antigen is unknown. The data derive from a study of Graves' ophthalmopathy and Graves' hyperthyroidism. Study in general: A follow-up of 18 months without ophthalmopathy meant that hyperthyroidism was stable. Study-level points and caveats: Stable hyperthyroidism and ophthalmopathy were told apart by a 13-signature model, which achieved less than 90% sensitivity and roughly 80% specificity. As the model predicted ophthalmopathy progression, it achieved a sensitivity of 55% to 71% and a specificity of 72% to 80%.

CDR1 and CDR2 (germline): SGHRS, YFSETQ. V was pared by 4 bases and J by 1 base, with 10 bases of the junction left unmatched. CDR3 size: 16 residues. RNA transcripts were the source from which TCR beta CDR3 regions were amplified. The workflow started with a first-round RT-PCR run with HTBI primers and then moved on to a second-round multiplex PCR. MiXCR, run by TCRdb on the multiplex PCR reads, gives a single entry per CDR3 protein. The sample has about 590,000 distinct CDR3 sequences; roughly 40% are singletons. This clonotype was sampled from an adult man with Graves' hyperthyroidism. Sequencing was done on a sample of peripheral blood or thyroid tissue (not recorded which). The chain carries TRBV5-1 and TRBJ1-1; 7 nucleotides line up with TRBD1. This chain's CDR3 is CASSPNRGQANTEAFF. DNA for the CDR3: TGCGCCAGCAGCCCGAACCGTGGACAGGCGAACACTGAAGCTTTCTTT. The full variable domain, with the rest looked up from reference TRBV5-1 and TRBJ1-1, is KAGVTQTPRYLIKTRGQQVTLSCSPISGHRSVSWYQQTPGQGLQFLFEYFSETQRNKGNFPGRFSGRQFSNSRSEMNVSTLELGDSALYLCASSPNRGQANTEAFFGQGTRLTVV.